These 14 T cell receptor beta chains were sequenced from one sample in a study of beta chain features in type 1 diabetes (dated by TCRdb to between 2017 and 2018). General study outcomes and caveats: A moderate but significant shortening of TCRB CDR3 length was observed in type 1 diabetes patients in all four CD4+ subsets.

The antigens these receptors bind are not known. The receptor library was made with the immunoSEQ multiplex PCR assay. All of the isolated RNA was reverse transcribed with the High Capacity cDNA Reverse Transcription Kit, so expressed TCRB transcripts were sequenced. Here the immuneACCESS table is served through TCRdb, limited to in-frame sequences with V and J called. Missing clones are a known gap in these copies; in checked studies unresolved V genes cover under half, and the rest lacks a known reason. The sample table shows 45,000 to 65,000 clones, and around 53% are seen once. In total, the top ten clones hold 2% to 3% of the sample. Material for sequencing was Tregs from blood. This specimen's cell subset or site label, per the study, means: regulatory CD4+ T cells. Receptor source: a woman aged 40-49 years with type 1 diabetes.

The gene calls are TRBV7-9 and TRBJ2-2, with D perhaps matching TRBD1 (5 bases). Germline loops: CDR1 SEHNR, CDR2 FQNEAQ (reference sequence). This CDR3 spans 15 amino acids. V dropped 2 bases and J dropped 2 bases, with 9 bases sitting between them. CDR3 DNA: TGTGCCAGCAGCTTAACCGGACATAACACCGGGGAGCTGTTTTTT. Its translation is CASSLTGHNTGELFF.

A note on this clone: A read error may account for a junction end that differs from germline. V and J are TRBV30 and TRBJ1-1; unclear D gene. Germline CDR1 is GTSNPN and CDR2 is SVGIG (reference sequence). The CDR3 runs to 12 residues. The CDR3 loop reads CAWSPPPAHTTF. CDR3 nucleotides: TGTGCCTGGAGTCCCCCCCCCGCACACACTACATTT. Full variable domain (outside the CDR3, taken from reference TRBV30 and TRBJ1-1): SQTIHQWPATLVQPVGSPLSLECTVEGTSNPNLYWYRQAAGRGLQLLFYSVGIGQISSEVPQNLSASRPQDRQFILSSKKLLLSDSGFYLCAWSPPPAHTTFGQGTRLTVV.

In its sample, this clone was seen a few times. CDR3 sequence: CASSPRTQNTGELFF. CDR3 bases: TGTGCCAGCTCACCTCGTACACAGAACACCGGGGAGCTGTTTTTT. The chain combines TRBV18 with TRBJ2-2; D remains ambiguous. With 3 bases removed from V and 1 base from J, the gap between germline ends came to 9 bases. Germline V gives CDR1 KGHSH, CDR2 LQKENI. The CDR3 loop spans 15 amino acids.

V is TRBV19 and J is TRBJ1-5, with D perhaps matching TRBD1 (6 bases). V gave up 7 bases and J gave up 0 bases, with 16 bases separating them. Germline values: CDR1 LNHDA, CDR2 SQIVND (reference sequence). The CDR3 has 16 amino acids. The CDR3 sequence: CASTREGTYSNQPQHF. The CDR3, as DNA: TGTGCCAGTACCCGAGAGGGGACATATAGCAATCAGCCCCAGCATTTT.

The CDR3 region has the DNA TGTGCCAGCAGCCCCCGACAGAGCAATCAGCCCCAGCATTTT. Amino acid sequence: CASSPRQSNQPQHF. The chain links TRBV7-2 to TRBJ1-5; weak D call: TRBD1 (5 bases). V dropped 5 bases and J dropped 1 base, with 9 bases sitting between them. Germline V gene sequence: CDR1 SGHTA, CDR2 FQGNSA. The CDR3 has 14 amino acids.

This clone appeared a few times. The gene calls are TRBV28 and TRBJ1-2; TRBD1 might be the D (5 bases). The V end was cut by 7 bases, the J end by 3 bases, with 24 bases between. CDR3 length: 17 residues. CDR1 is MDHEN and CDR2 is SYDVKM in the germline V gene. CDR3 DNA: TGTGCCAGCAACCGGGGGGATACCTGGGGCGGGGACTATGGCTACACCTTC. This gives the protein CASNRGDTWGGDYGYTF.

This clone was seen more than once but under ten times. The chain is built from TRBV2 and TRBJ2-1; D not certain. The germline V and J ends were trimmed by 8 bases and 0 bases, with 11 bases remaining between them. Germline CDR1 SNHLY, CDR2 FYNNEI. The CDR3 has 14 amino acids. The CDR3, as DNA: TGTGCCAGCCTTGACTTATACTCCTACAATGAGCAGTTCTTC. Encoded protein: CASLDLYSYNEQFF.

The genes are TRBV29-1 and TRBJ2-1; D remains unclear. Germline CDR1 is SQVTM and CDR2 is ANQGSEA. Trimming stripped 6 bases from V and 0 bases from J, with 9 bases between. The CDR3 consists of 13 residues. The CDR3 sequence: CSVRKSSYNEQFF. CDR3 sequence (DNA): TGCAGCGTGAGGAAGAGCTCCTACAATGAGCAGTTCTTC.

CDR3 coding DNA: TGTGCCAGCACAAGGACGGGAGAAAACATTCAGTACTTC. This encodes CASTRTGENIQYF. V is TRBV6-5 and J is TRBJ2-4, with D perhaps TRBD2 (6 bases). The CDR3 is 13 amino acids. V was clipped by 7 bases and J by 5 bases, with 12 bases between them. Germline V gene sequence: CDR1 MNHEY, CDR2 SVGAGI.

In regard to this clone: The junction departs from germline at one end; a sequencing error may be responsible. The genes are TRBV7-2 and TRBJ2-7; TRBD1 might be the D (6 bases). Germline CDR1 and CDR2: SGHTA and FQGNSA. The CDR3 totals 12 residues. DNA for the CDR3: TGTGCCAGCAGCTCACAGGGTTACGAGCAGTGCTTC. Translating it yields CASSSQGYEQCF.

The CDR3 loop reads CATQGDLGHPYEQYF. The CDR3 region has the DNA TGTGCCACCCAGGGGGACTTGGGGCACCCCTACGAGCAGTACTTC. The chain couples TRBV2 to TRBJ2-7, with a possible D match to TRBD1 (7 bases). This CDR3 comprises 15 residues. Trimming left V 10 bases short and J 2 bases short, with 21 bases between. CDR1 and CDR2 from the germline V gene are SNHLY and FYNNEI.

This clone was found a few times. The V and J genes are TRBV6-5 and TRBJ1-2; tentatively, D is TRBD1 (5 bases). Germline V gene data show CDR1 as MNHEY and CDR2 as SVGAGI. The CDR3 loop spans 14 amino acids. V was shortened by 2 bases and J by 4 bases, with 11 bases between the two germline ends. CDR3 loop: CASSYRGQGYGYTF. The CDR3 DNA is TGTGCCAGCAGTTACAGGGGTCAGGGCTATGGCTACACCTTC.

The sample holds a few counts of this clone. The rearrangement uses TRBV7-2 and TRBJ2-2; tentatively, D is TRBD1 (5 bases). Deletions cut 4 bases from V and 1 base from J, with 13 bases between. Germline CDR1 is SGHTA and CDR2 is FQGNSA. The CDR3 consists of 16 residues. The CDR3 nucleotides read TGTGCCAGCAGCTCCCAGGGTAGTTGGAACACCGGGGAGCTGTTTTTT. Protein sequence: CASSSQGSWNTGELFF.

In its sample, this clone was seen a few times. CDR3 DNA sequence: TGTGCCAGCTCCAACCTAGGGGGGGGCATTAATAATGAGCAGTTCTTC. Translated: CASSNLGGGINNEQFF. This chain links TRBV5-4 with TRBJ2-1; D may be TRBD2 (7 bases). Per the germline V gene, CDR1 is SGHNT and CDR2 is YYREEE (reference sequence). The CDR3 has 16 residues. V shed 7 bases and J shed 7 bases, with 24 bases lying between them.